Presented here are 22 T cell receptor beta chains from one specimen sequenced in a study of blood T cell repertoires in COVID-19. The data were produced by immunoSEQ multiplex PCR, yet TCRdb's version contains in-frame clones alone and is incomplete. The profile covers some 210,000 clones, with approximately 85% appearing a single time and approximately 8% taken by the ten largest. The sequenced material came from peripheral blood. Receptors were obtained from a woman in her fifties or sixties with active or convalescent COVID-19.

J is TRBJ1-3 and V is TRBV11-2; possibly TRBD1 for D (6 bases). V lost 5 bases and J 5 bases, leaving 22 bases between the germline ends. From germline, CDR1 is SGHAT and CDR2 FQNNGV. The CDR3 is 17 amino acids. In DNA form, the CDR3 reads TGTGCCAGCAGCCTGGGGGCGGACACCGCCGTGCGAAACACCATATATTTT. Protein sequence: CASSLGADTAVRNTIYF.

The genes are TRBV18 and TRBJ1-1; D gene unclear. The germline V gene encodes CDR1 KGHSH and CDR2 LQKENI. Trimming pared 3 bases from V and 1 base from J, leaving 9 bases between. This CDR3 region has 14 residues. The DNA of the CDR3 is TGTGCCAGCTCACCGAGGTTGACGAACACTGAAGCTTTCTTT. As protein: CASSPRLTNTEAFF.

The V and J genes are TRBV28 and TRBJ1-2, with TRBD1 as a possible D gene (5 bases). The CDR3 totals 13 residues. V was clipped by 5 bases and J by 4 bases, with 11 bases between them. Germline-derived CDR1 and CDR2 are MDHEN and SYDVKM. The CDR3 sequence is CASSIRASYGYTF. The CDR3 DNA follows: TGTGCCAGCAGTATCAGGGCCTCCTATGGCTACACCTTC.

The chain employs TRBV6-5 and TRBJ1-3; D is perhaps TRBD1 (5 bases). This CDR3 is built from 15 residues. Trimming took off 2 bases at V and 3 bases at J, with 11 bases between the two ends. Per germline, CDR1 MNHEY and CDR2 SVGAGI. CDR3 bases: TGTGCCAGCAGTTACATCTCCGGGGGTGGAAACACCATATATTTT. It translates to CASSYISGGGNTIYF.

The chain couples TRBV6-2 or TRBV6-3 to TRBJ2-7, with a possible D match to TRBD2 (6 bases). Germline V lookup: CDR1 MNHEY, CDR2 SVGEGT. Trimming shortened V by 0 bases and J by 3 bases, and 9 bases separated the two germline ends. This CDR3 comprises 14 residues. The DNA of the CDR3 is TGTGCCAGCAGTTACTCGACGGGGGACTACGAGCAGTACGTC. This gives the protein CASSYSTGDYEQYV.

This clone has only one observation. J is TRBJ1-2 and V is TRBV5-1; no clear D gene. V lost 5 bases, J lost 2 bases, and 7 bases lay in between. From germline, CDR1 is SGHRS and CDR2 YFSETQ. The length of the CDR3 is 12 residues. CDR3 in DNA: TGCGCCAGCAGGGCGGTAAACTATGGCTACACCTTC. This gives the protein CASRAVNYGYTF.

This rearrangement joins TRBV18 to TRBJ1-3; D gene ambiguous. The germline V gene has CDR1 KGHSH and CDR2 LQKENI. CDR3 length: 16 residues. Trimming removed 2 bases from V and 2 bases from J, with 13 bases in between. The CDR3 loop is CASSPSEAGTGNTIYF. CDR3 DNA sequence: TGTGCCAGCTCACCATCGGAGGCTGGGACTGGAAACACCATATATTTT.

The rearrangement joins TRBV28 to TRBJ2-1; TRBD2 is a possible D gene (6 bases). Trimming shortened V by 6 bases and J by 6 bases, and 18 bases separated the two germline ends. Germline CDR1 is MDHEN and CDR2 is SYDVKM. This CDR3 comprises 15 residues. CDR3 bases: TGTGCCAGCAGACACCCCTCGACAGCGGGCAATGAGCAGTTCTTC. It encodes CASRHPSTAGNEQFF.

The chain employs TRBV2 and TRBJ1-2; a possible D gene is TRBD1 (5 bases). Trimming pared 6 bases from V and 2 bases from J, leaving 13 bases between. The CDR3 sequence is 14 residues long. Per the germline V gene, CDR1 is SNHLY and CDR2 is FYNNEI. The CDR3 loop is CASRQTNRNYGYTF. DNA for the CDR3: TGTGCCAGCAGGCAAACAAACAGGAACTATGGCTACACCTTC.

This chain connects TRBV5-4 to TRBJ1-4; the match to TRBD1 covers 8 bases. CDR3 size: 13 residues. The V and J ends lost 5 bases and 5 bases, in that order; junction bases with no gene match: 2. Germline CDR1 SGHNT, CDR2 YYREEE (reference sequence). CDR3 nucleotide sequence: TGTGCCAGCAGGACAGGGGTAAATGAAAAACTGTTTTTT. Translated, it gives CASRTGVNEKLFF.

The rearrangement links TRBV27 to TRBJ2-1, with D maybe TRBD2 (6 bases). The CDR3 contains 16 residues. The germline V gene has CDR1 MNHEY and CDR2 SMNVEV (reference sequence). The ends were cut back, 5 bases at V and 0 bases at J, with 14 bases in the middle. The CDR3 reads CASSPTPRGSYNEQFF. The CDR3 DNA follows: TGTGCCAGCAGTCCCACCCCGCGGGGCTCCTACAATGAGCAGTTCTTC.

The V and J genes are TRBV6-5 and TRBJ1-1; no clear D. Germline V gene sequence: CDR1 MNHEY, CDR2 SVGAGI. V lost 6 bases and J 0 bases, leaving 8 bases between the germline ends. The CDR3 consists of 13 residues. The CDR3 is CASRERMNTEAFF. The CDR3 DNA follows: TGTGCCAGCAGGGAGAGAATGAACACTGAAGCTTTCTTT.

The rearrangement uses TRBV20-1 and TRBJ2-7; weak D call: TRBD2 (7 bases). In germline, CDR1 is DFQATT, CDR2 SNEGSKA (reference sequence). V lost 3 bases and J lost 6, with 9 bases in between. The CDR3 runs 11 residues. This CDR3 is CSARAGAEQYF. The CDR3 DNA reads TGCAGTGCTAGGGCGGGGGCCGAGCAGTACTTC.

CDR3 amino acids: CASKSEGYYGYTF. The DNA of the CDR3 is TGTGCCAGCAAATCGGAGGGCTACTATGGCTACACCTTC. This chain uses TRBV2 with TRBJ1-2, with D hard to call. CDR1 is SNHLY and CDR2 is FYNNEI in the germline V gene. This CDR3 region has 13 residues. V was pared by 7 bases and J by 3 bases, with 12 bases between.

The chain is built from TRBV28 and TRBJ2-7; 9 bases map to TRBD2. The J segment lost 1 base and the V segment lost 5 bases, leaving 6 bases of the junction unmatched. CDR1 is MDHEN, CDR2 SYDVKM, per germline. This CDR3 spans 15 amino acids. In DNA form, the CDR3 reads TGTGCCAGCAGTGGGGGGCTAGCGGGATCCTACGAGCAGTACTTC. Residues: CASSGGLAGSYEQYF.

The chain joins TRBV6-1 to TRBJ1-1; D remains unclear. V lost 2 bases, J lost 4 bases, and 14 bases lay in between. From germline, CDR1 is MNHNS and CDR2 SASEGT. The CDR3 contains 15 residues. The CDR3 region is CASSERTEGGTEAFF. The CDR3 DNA reads as TGTGCCAGCAGTGAAAGGACCGAGGGAGGCACTGAAGCTTTCTTT.

The J gene is TRBJ1-1, the V gene TRBV19; a possible D gene is TRBD1 (6 bases). V shed 7 bases and J shed 1 base, with 10 bases lying between them. The germline V gene has CDR1 LNHDA and CDR2 SQIVND (reference sequence). The CDR3 spans 13 residues. The CDR3 spells CASNNRANTEAFF. CDR3 sequence (DNA): TGTGCCAGTAATAACAGGGCGAACACTGAAGCTTTCTTT.

V usage is TRBV5-4 and J usage is TRBJ2-5; D uncertain. There are 14 residues in the CDR3. The V end lost 0 bases, the J end lost 5 bases, and 11 bases lay between the germline ends. Germline CDR1 is SGHNT and CDR2 is YYREEE (reference sequence). The CDR3 sequence is CASSLASVSETQYF. In DNA form, the CDR3 reads TGTGCCAGCAGCTTGGCGTCTGTATCGGAGACCCAGTACTTC.

The chain has TRBV5-1 and TRBJ1-2, with TRBD1 as a possible D gene (6 bases). Germline CDR1 and CDR2: SGHRS and YFSETQ. The germline V and J ends were trimmed by 7 bases and 2 bases, with 18 bases remaining between them. The CDR3 is 15 residues long. The CDR3 sequence is CASRSNAGVNYGYTF. The CDR3, as DNA: TGCGCCAGCCGTAGCAACGCAGGGGTGAACTATGGCTACACCTTC.

V and J are TRBV19 and TRBJ1-2; TRBD1 might be the D (6 bases). The CDR3 runs 13 residues. Per germline, CDR1 LNHDA and CDR2 SQIVND (reference sequence). With 9 bases removed from V and 1 base from J, the gap between germline ends came to 12 bases. CDR3 bases: TGTGCCAGCGTCGGACAGCTTAACTATGGCTACACCTTC. Its protein product is CASVGQLNYGYTF.

This clone was detected once. The chain employs TRBV21-1 and TRBJ2-5; TRBD2 is the table's D call, not checked against the DNA. TRBV21-1 is labeled a pseudogene. The CDR3 is 13 residues long. DNA of the CDR3: TGTGCCAGCAGCTTTACCGCGAAAGAGACCCAGTACTTC. This gives the protein CASSFTAKETQYF.

The rearrangement links TRBV27 to TRBJ1-2; maybe TRBD1 (5 bases). This CDR3 is 16 amino acids long. CDR1 is MNHEY and CDR2 is SMNVEV in the germline V gene (reference sequence). Trimming shortened V by 4 bases and J by 4 bases, and 19 bases separated the two germline ends. CDR3 protein: CASSSLREGLVYGYTF. In DNA form, the CDR3 reads TGTGCCAGCAGTTCCCTCCGGGAGGGGCTCGTCTATGGCTACACCTTC.